The T cell receptor (beta chain) described here comes from a study of T-cell reconstitution after alpha-beta-depleted transplantation in children. A TCRbeta library incorporating unique molecular identifiers was prepared. TCRdb redid the calling of the PCR reads with MiXCR, one entry per CDR3 protein. Among around 410,000 distinct CDR3 sequences listed, around 9.9% were seen once. This clonotype was counted between two and nine times. The V end was cut by 5 bases, the J end by 0 bases, with 14 bases between. Germline CDR1 is SQVTM and CDR2 is ANQGSEA. The CDR3 is 14 residues long. The sequenced sample was PBMCs from the stem cell graft donor, obtained from the stem cell graft. This clonotype originated in a human donor who donated a stem cell graft to a child with acute myeloid leukemia. This sequence joins TRBV29-1 and TRBJ2-7; D gene unclear. CDR3 amino acids: CSVSPGGSSYEQYF. In DNA form, the CDR3 reads TGCAGCGTTTCCCCTGGCGGAAGCTCCTACGAGCAGTACTTC.